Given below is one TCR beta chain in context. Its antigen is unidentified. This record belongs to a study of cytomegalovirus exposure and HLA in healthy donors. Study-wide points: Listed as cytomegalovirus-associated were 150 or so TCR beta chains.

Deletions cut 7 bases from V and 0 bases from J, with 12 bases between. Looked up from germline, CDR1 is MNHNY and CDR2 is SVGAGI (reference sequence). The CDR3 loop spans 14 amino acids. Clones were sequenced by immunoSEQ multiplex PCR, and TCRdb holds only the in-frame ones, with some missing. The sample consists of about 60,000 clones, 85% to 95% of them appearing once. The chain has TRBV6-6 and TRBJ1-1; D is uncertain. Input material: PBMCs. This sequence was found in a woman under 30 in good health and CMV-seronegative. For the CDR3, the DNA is TGTGCCAGCATACGGGAAGGACTGAACACTGAAGCTTTCTTT. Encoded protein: CASIREGLNTEAFF.